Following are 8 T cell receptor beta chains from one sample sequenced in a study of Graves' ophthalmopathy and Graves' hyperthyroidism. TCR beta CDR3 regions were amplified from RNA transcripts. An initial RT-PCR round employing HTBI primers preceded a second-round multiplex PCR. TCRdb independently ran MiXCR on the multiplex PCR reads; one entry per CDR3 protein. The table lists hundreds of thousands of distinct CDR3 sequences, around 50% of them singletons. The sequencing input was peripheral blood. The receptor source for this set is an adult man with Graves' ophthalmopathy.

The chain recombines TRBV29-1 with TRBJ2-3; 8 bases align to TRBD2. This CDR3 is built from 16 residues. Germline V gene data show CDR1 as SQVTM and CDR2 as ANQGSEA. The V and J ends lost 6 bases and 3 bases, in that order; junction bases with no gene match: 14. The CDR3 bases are TGCAGCGTGTGTGGGGGTGGAAGCGGGAGTACAGATACGCAGTATTTT. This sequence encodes CSVCGGGSGSTDTQYF.

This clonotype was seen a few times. This CDR3 is CASSLPSLTGDGEAFF. Here the CDR3 DNA reads TGTGCCAGCAGCTTACCATCGCTGACAGGGGACGGTGAAGCTTTCTTT. This sequence joins TRBV9 and TRBJ1-1; 8 bases are shared with TRBD1. Germline trimming cut 4 bases from V and 7 bases from J; bases unmatched to any gene: 15. Germline CDR1 reads SGDLS; CDR2 reads YYNGEE. The length of the CDR3 is 16 residues.

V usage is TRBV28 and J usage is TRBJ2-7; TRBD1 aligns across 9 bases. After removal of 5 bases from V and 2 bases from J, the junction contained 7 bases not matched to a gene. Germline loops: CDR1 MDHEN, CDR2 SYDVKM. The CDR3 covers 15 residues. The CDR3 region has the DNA TGTGCCAGCAGTCCCTACCGGGACAGGGCCTACGAGCAGTACTTC. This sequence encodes CASSPYRDRAYEQYF. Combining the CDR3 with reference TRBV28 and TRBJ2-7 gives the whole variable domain DVKVTQSSRYLVKRTGEKVFLECVQDMDHENMFWYRQDPGLGLRLIYFSYDVKMKEKGDIPEGYSVSREKKERFSLILESASTNQTSMYLCASSPYRDRAYEQYFGPGTRLTVT.

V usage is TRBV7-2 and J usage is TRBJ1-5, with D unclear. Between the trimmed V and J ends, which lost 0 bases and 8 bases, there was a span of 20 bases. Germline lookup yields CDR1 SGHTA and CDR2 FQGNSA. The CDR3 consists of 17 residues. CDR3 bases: TGTGCCAGCAGCTTAGCGGGTTTTCGGGGTATAGGAGAGCCCCAGCATTTT. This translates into CASSLAGFRGIGEPQHF.

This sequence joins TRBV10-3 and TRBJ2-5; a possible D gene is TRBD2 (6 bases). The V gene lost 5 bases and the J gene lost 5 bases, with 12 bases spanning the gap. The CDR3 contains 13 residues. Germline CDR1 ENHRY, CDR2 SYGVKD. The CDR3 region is CAISLGTWETQYF. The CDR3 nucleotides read TGTGCCATCAGTCTGGGGACTTGGGAGACCCAGTACTTC.

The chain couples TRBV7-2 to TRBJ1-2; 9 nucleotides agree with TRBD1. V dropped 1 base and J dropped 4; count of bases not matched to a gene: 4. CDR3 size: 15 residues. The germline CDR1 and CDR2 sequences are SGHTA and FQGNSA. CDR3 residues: CASSLGDRALYGYTF. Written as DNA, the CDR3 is TGTGCCAGCAGCTTAGGGGACAGGGCCCTCTATGGCTACACCTTC.

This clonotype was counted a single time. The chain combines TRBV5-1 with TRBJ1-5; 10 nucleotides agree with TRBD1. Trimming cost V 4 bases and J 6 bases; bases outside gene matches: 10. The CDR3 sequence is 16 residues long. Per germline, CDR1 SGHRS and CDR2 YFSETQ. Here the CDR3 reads CASSAGTGESGQPQHF. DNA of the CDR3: TGCGCCAGCAGCGCCGGGACAGGGGAGTCGGGTCAGCCCCAGCATTTT.

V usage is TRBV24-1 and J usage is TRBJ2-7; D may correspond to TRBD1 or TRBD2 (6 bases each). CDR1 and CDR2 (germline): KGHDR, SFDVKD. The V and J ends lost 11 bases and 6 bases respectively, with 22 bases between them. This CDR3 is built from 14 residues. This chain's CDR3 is CASRRQAQGGEQYF. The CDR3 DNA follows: TGTGCCAGCAGGCGGCAAGCACAGGGAGGCGAGCAGTACTTC.